The 31 T cell receptor beta chains presented below share a single source sample, sequenced in a study of blood T cell repertoires in COVID-19. Here immunoSEQ multiplex PCR was the method, and the copy in TCRdb shows in-frame clones only, minus some. The table includes hundreds of thousands of clones, over 75% detected once. Sequencing input: PBMCs or T cells enriched from blood (not recorded which). The receptor set was obtained from a man between 18 and 29 years old who had recovered from COVID-19.

The chain joins TRBV2 to TRBJ1-5; 7 bases map to TRBD1. Germline trimming cut 4 bases from V and 4 bases from J; bases unmatched to any gene: 4. CDR1 and CDR2 from the germline V gene are SNHLY and FYNNEI. The length of the CDR3 is 14 residues. This chain's CDR3 is CASSGDSVNQPQHF. The CDR3 DNA follows: TGTGCCAGCAGTGGGGACAGCGTTAATCAGCCCCAGCATTTT.

The chain recombines TRBV15 with TRBJ1-6; D perhaps matches TRBD1 (6 bases). Trimming took off 0 bases at V and 7 bases at J, with 16 bases between the two ends. CDR1 is LNHNV and CDR2 is YYDKDF in the germline V gene (reference sequence). CDR3 length: 17 amino acids. The CDR3 is CATSRDLLGQLNSPLHF. In DNA, the CDR3 is TGTGCCACCAGCAGAGATCTCTTAGGACAGCTAAATTCACCCCTCCACTTT.

The chain links TRBV5-4 to TRBJ2-4; 7 bases match TRBD1. With 1 base clipped from V and 2 bases from J, the junction kept 3 bases outside the gene matches. The germline gives CDR1 SGHNT, CDR2 YYREEE (reference sequence). The CDR3 is 15 amino acids. CDR3 sequence reads: CASSLQDRTKNIQYF. The CDR3, as DNA: TGTGCCAGCAGCTTGCAGGACAGGACCAAAAACATTCAGTACTTC.

This clone showed up just a few times. The chain uses TRBV6-1 and TRBJ1-1, with D perhaps TRBD1 (5 bases). The CDR3 has 13 residues. Germline V gene lookup returns CDR1 MNHNS and CDR2 SASEGT. V was cut by 3 bases and J by 0 bases, with 5 bases left in between. The CDR3 loop is CASSETVNTEAFF. As DNA, the CDR3 is TGTGCCAGCAGTGAGACAGTGAACACTGAAGCTTTCTTT.

J is TRBJ2-7 and V is TRBV12-3 or TRBV12-4; possible D gene TRBD2, 6 bases. There are 13 residues in the CDR3. V was cut by 5 bases and J by 5 bases, with 13 bases left in between. The CDR3: CASSPVTSNEQYF. The DNA of the CDR3 is TGTGCCAGCAGTCCGGTGACTAGTAACGAGCAGTACTTC.

V gene TRBV7-9 combines with J gene TRBJ1-1, with a possible D match to TRBD1 (6 bases). Germline CDR1 and CDR2: SEHNR and FQNEAQ (reference sequence). The V end lost 1 base, the J end lost 9 bases, and 21 bases lay between the germline ends. The CDR3 sequence is 16 residues long. This chain's CDR3 is CASSLDGGGKGNKAFF. DNA of the CDR3: TGTGCCAGCAGCTTAGATGGCGGGGGCAAGGGTAATAAAGCTTTCTTT.

CDR3 in amino acids: CASSLREGSEKLFF. The CDR3 DNA reads TGTGCCAGCAGCTTACGGGAGGGGAGTGAAAAACTGTTTTTT. The chain uses TRBV7-9 and TRBJ1-4; perhaps TRBD1 as D (5 bases). V was clipped by 2 bases and J by 7 bases, with 11 bases between them. Germline lookup yields CDR1 SEHNR and CDR2 FQNEAQ (reference sequence). This CDR3 is 14 amino acids long.

The CDR3 is CASRADRGLISLGNQPQHF. In DNA form, the CDR3 reads TGTGCCAGTAGAGCCGACAGGGGGCTCATTTCGCTAGGGAATCAGCCCCAGCATTTT. The gene calls are TRBV19 and TRBJ1-5; 10 nucleotides line up with TRBD1. V trimming: 6 bases; J trimming: 4 bases; junction bases outside the gene matches: 18. Germline assignment: CDR1 LNHDA and CDR2 SQIVND (reference sequence). The CDR3 length is 19 residues.

The chain combines TRBV27 with TRBJ2-2; the D gene is possibly TRBD2 (5 bases). Germline V CDR1 and CDR2: MNHEY, SMNVEV (reference sequence). V shed 6 bases and J shed 1 base, with 12 bases lying between them. The CDR3 consists of 15 residues. In nucleotides, the CDR3 is TGTGCCAGCAGCCCGGACGGGGTGAACACCGGGGAGCTGTTTTTT. Protein: CASSPDGVNTGELFF.

CDR3 coding DNA: TGTGCCAGCAGTTTTCCGACTAGCGGGCCGACCTCATACAATGAGCAGTTCTTC. Protein: CASSFPTSGPTSYNEQFF. This chain links TRBV28 with TRBJ2-1, with 10 bases identical to TRBD2. The CDR3 loop spans 18 amino acids. The J segment lost 4 bases and the V segment lost 3 bases, leaving 12 bases of the junction unmatched. The germline V gene encodes CDR1 MDHEN and CDR2 SYDVKM.

Note on this clone: The same CDR3 arises from other DNA sequences in this sample as well. This chain connects TRBV5-1 to TRBJ1-2; 9 nucleotides align to TRBD1. Germline CDR1 and CDR2: SGHRS and YFSETQ. V gave up 3 bases and J gave up 2 bases; unmatched junction bases: 2. The length of the CDR3 is 14 residues. The CDR3 loop reads CASSSGQGNYGYTF. DNA of the CDR3: TGCGCCAGCAGCTCTGGACAGGGGAACTATGGCTACACCTTC.

This clone appeared once. The rearrangement joins TRBV12-5 to TRBJ1-6, with D possibly TRBD1 on 5 matching bases. V gave up 1 base and J gave up 7 bases, with 11 bases separating them. The V gene's germline CDR1 is LGHNT and CDR2 FRNRAP. This CDR3 has 15 residues. The CDR3 coding sequence is TGTGCTAGTGGTTTGGAGGGGATTGGGAATTCACCCCTCCACTTT. Protein sequence: CASGLEGIGNSPLHF.

The rearrangement joins TRBV4-1 to TRBJ2-7, with 7 bases lining up with TRBD1. Germline V gene data show CDR1 as MGHRA and CDR2 as YSYEKL. The CDR3 is 15 amino acids. V was clipped by 2 bases and J by 2 bases; unmatched bases: 6. CDR3 in amino acids: CASSQPGTAPYEQYF. DNA of the CDR3: TGCGCCAGCAGCCAACCCGGGACAGCCCCCTACGAGCAGTACTTC.

V gene TRBV9 combines with J gene TRBJ2-2; D is possibly TRBD1 (5 bases). With 0 bases removed from V and 4 bases from J, the gap between germline ends came to 13 bases. Germline V lookup: CDR1 SGDLS, CDR2 YYNGEE. The CDR3 consists of 16 residues. The CDR3 DNA follows: TGTGCCAGCAGCGTAGGTGGGGCGCAAGGCACCGGGGAGCTGTTTTTT. It yields the protein CASSVGGAQGTGELFF.

The chain combines TRBV6-5 with TRBJ1-2, with D unclear. The CDR3 is made up of 13 amino acids. Germline-derived CDR1 and CDR2 are MNHEY and SVGAGI. With 9 bases removed from V and 7 bases from J, the gap between germline ends came to 18 bases. CDR3 loop: CASKAGAGIGYTF. The CDR3 coding sequence is TGTGCCAGTAAGGCAGGCGCCGGCATTGGCTACACCTTC.

The chain combines TRBV2 with TRBJ1-2, with 8 bases lining up with TRBD1. V trimming: 7 bases; J trimming: 6 bases; junction bases outside the gene matches: 7. Germline CDR1 and CDR2: SNHLY and FYNNEI. There are 13 residues in the CDR3. The CDR3 bases are TGTGCCAGCAAAATAGGACAGGGCGATGGCTACACCTTC. Its translation is CASKIGQGDGYTF. Looking up the rest from reference TRBV2 and TRBJ1-2 gives the full variable domain: EPEVTQTPSHQVTQMGQEVILRCVPISNHLYFYWYRQILGQKVEFLVSFYNNEISEKSEIFDDQFSVERPDGSNFTLKIRSTKLEDSAMYFCASKIGQGDGYTFGSGTRLTVV.

V is TRBV20-1 and J is TRBJ2-1; 9 nucleotides agree with TRBD1. Trimming cost V 3 bases and J 2 bases; bases outside gene matches: 2. CDR1 is DFQATT and CDR2 is SNEGSKA in the germline V gene (reference sequence). The CDR3 sequence is 14 residues long. CDR3 residues: CSASRTGAYNEQFF. The CDR3 bases are TGCAGTGCTAGTCGGACAGGGGCCTACAATGAGCAGTTCTTC.

To note about this clone: Other DNA sequences in this specimen translate into the identical CDR3. The V call is TRBV7-2, the J call TRBJ1-5; 8 bases agree with TRBD1. Trimming removed 4 bases from V and 7 bases from J; junction bases left unmatched: 6. CDR1 and CDR2 (germline): SGHTA, FQGNSA. The CDR3 runs 14 residues. The CDR3 DNA is TGTGCCAGCAGCTCCAGGACAGGGAACCAGCCCCAGCATTTT. Its translation is CASSSRTGNQPQHF.

The count of this clone is one. The sample contains more than one DNA sequence encoding this CDR3. This chain joins TRBV29-1 and TRBJ1-1; TRBD1 might be the D (6 bases). Germline V gene lookup returns CDR1 SQVTM and CDR2 ANQGSEA. The CDR3 runs to 13 residues. V lost 7 bases to trimming and J lost 0 bases, with 12 bases between them. CDR3 bases: TGCAGCGCGACGACAGGCCTGAACACTGAAGCTTTCTTT. Its protein is CSATTGLNTEAFF.

V is TRBV4-2 and J is TRBJ1-4; a weak D match, TRBD1 (6 bases). V lost 1 base to trimming and J lost 8 bases, with 11 bases between them. This CDR3 spans 14 amino acids. The germline gives CDR1 LGHNA, CDR2 YNFKEQ. CDR3 in DNA: TGTGCCAGCAGCCAAGTGAACAGGGAGGAAAAACTGTTTTTT. This encodes CASSQVNREEKLFF.

V gene TRBV3-1 (or the pseudogene TRBV3-2) combines with J gene TRBJ2-7; D call uncertain. The CDR3 covers 14 residues. Looked up from germline, CDR1 is LGHDT and CDR2 is YNNKEL (reference sequence). V lost 0 bases, J lost 6 bases, and 12 bases lay in between. The CDR3 reads CASSQDGRGREQYF. The CDR3 nucleotides are TGTGCCAGCAGCCAAGATGGCCGCGGCCGCGAGCAGTACTTC.

The chain has TRBV12-3 or TRBV12-4 and TRBJ2-2, with no clear D. V was cut by 4 bases and J by 5 bases, with 8 bases left in between. CDR3 size: 13 residues. CDR3 sequence: CASSSQATGELFF. CDR3 coding DNA: TGTGCCAGCAGTTCTCAGGCAACCGGGGAGCTGTTTTTT.

The chain carries TRBV28 and TRBJ1-5; D remains ambiguous. Trimming cost V 8 bases and J 4 bases, with 9 bases left between them. Per germline, CDR1 MDHEN and CDR2 SYDVKM. CDR3 size: 12 residues. Here the CDR3 DNA reads TGTGCCAGCGGTGCGGGGAATCAGCCCCAGCATTTT. Protein sequence: CASGAGNQPQHF.

The rearrangement links TRBV28 to TRBJ1-2; 7 bases match TRBD1. CDR1 and CDR2 from the germline V gene are MDHEN and SYDVKM. J lost 6 bases, V lost 3 bases, and 4 bases had no gene match. This CDR3 is built from 13 residues. The CDR3 spells CASSFRQGNGYTF. For the CDR3, the DNA is TGTGCCAGCAGTTTCAGACAGGGAAATGGCTACACCTTC.

V usage is TRBV25-1 and J usage is TRBJ1-4; D is unclear. The CDR3 spans 14 residues. Germline lookup yields CDR1 MGHDK and CDR2 SYGVNS. V gave up 8 bases and J gave up 0 bases, with 10 bases separating them. CDR3 sequence (DNA): TGTGCCAGCGCTGGGCTGGCAACTAATGAAAAACTGTTTTTT. Protein product: CASAGLATNEKLFF. The entire variable domain, with the rest obtained from reference TRBV25-1 and TRBJ1-4, is as follows: EADIYQTPRYLVIGTGKKITLECSQTMGHDKMYWYQQDPGMELHLIHYSYGVNSTEKGDLSSESTVSRIRTEHFPLTLESARPSHTSQYLCASAGLATNEKLFFGSGTQLSVL.

The rearrangement joins TRBV5-1 to TRBJ2-1; 7 bases match TRBD1. With 4 bases clipped from V and 5 bases from J, the junction kept 6 bases outside the gene matches. There are 14 residues in the CDR3. Germline-derived CDR1 and CDR2 are SGHRS and YFSETQ. CDR3 in amino acids: CASSPRGSNNEQFF. The CDR3 nucleotides are TGCGCCAGCAGCCCCAGGGGGAGCAACAATGAGCAGTTCTTC.

V usage is TRBV21-1 and J usage is TRBJ2-7; the table's D gene call, TRBD2, was not cross checked with the DNA. TRBV21-1 is described as a pseudogene. The CDR3 extends over 15 amino acids. CDR3 DNA: TGTGCCAGCAGCAGGTGGACTAGATACCCTGACGAGCAGTACTTC. Amino acid sequence: CASSRWTRYPDEQYF.

This sequence joins TRBV5-8 and TRBJ2-7; 10 bases agree with TRBD2. The ends lost 2 bases at V and 4 bases at J; junction bases unmatched: 6. In germline, CDR1 is SGHTS, CDR2 YDEGEE. This CDR3 has 15 residues. The chain's CDR3 is CASSLGSSGGYEQYF. In nucleotides, the CDR3 is TGTGCCAGCAGCTTAGGTTCTAGCGGGGGATACGAGCAGTACTTC.

V is TRBV5-1 and J is TRBJ2-3; 7 bases fit TRBD1. With 3 bases clipped from V and 1 base from J, the junction kept 14 bases outside the gene matches. The CDR3 consists of 18 residues. CDR1 and CDR2 (germline): SGHRS, YFSETQ. CDR3 sequence (DNA): TGCGCCAGCAGCTCTTCAGGGGGATCGGGCTGGGGCACAGATACGCAGTATTTT. Its protein product is CASSSSGGSGWGTDTQYF. The whole variable domain, remainder taken from reference TRBV5-1 and TRBJ2-3, is KAGVTQTPRYLIKTRGQQVTLSCSPISGHRSVSWYQQTPGQGLQFLFEYFSETQRNKGNFPGRFSGRQFSNSRSEMNVSTLELGDSALYLCASSSSGGSGWGTDTQYFGPGTRLTVL.

This clone has just one count. V and J are TRBV19 and TRBJ2-1, with 10 bases that match TRBD2. Per the germline V gene, CDR1 is LNHDA and CDR2 is SQIVND (reference sequence). Unmatched junction bases numbered 3, after V lost 3 bases and J lost 1 base. CDR3 length: 16 residues. CDR3 in amino acids: CASSIQLAGSYNEQFF. In nucleotides, the CDR3 is TGTGCCAGTAGTATTCAACTAGCGGGATCCTACAATGAGCAGTTCTTC.

The rearrangement joins TRBV10-1 to TRBJ2-1; the match to TRBD2 covers 13 bases. Germline CDR1 is WNHNN and CDR2 is SYGVQD (reference sequence). The CDR3 length is 15 residues. V lost 3 bases to trimming and J lost 8 bases; unmatched junction nucleotides: 4. The CDR3 reads CASSDRGLAGDEQFF. Written as DNA, the CDR3 is TGCGCCAGCAGTGACCGAGGACTAGCGGGGGATGAGCAGTTCTTC.